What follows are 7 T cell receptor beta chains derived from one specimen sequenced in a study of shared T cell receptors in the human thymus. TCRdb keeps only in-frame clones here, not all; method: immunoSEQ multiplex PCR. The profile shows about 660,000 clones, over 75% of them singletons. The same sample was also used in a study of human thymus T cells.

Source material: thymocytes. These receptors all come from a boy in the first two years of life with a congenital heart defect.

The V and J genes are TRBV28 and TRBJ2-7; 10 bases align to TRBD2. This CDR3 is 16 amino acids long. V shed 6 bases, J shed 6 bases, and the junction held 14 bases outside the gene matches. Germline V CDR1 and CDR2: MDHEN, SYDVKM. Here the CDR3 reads CASRPPGSGRAGEQYF. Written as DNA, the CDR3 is TGTGCCAGCAGGCCGCCGGGGAGCGGGAGGGCTGGCGAGCAGTACTTC.

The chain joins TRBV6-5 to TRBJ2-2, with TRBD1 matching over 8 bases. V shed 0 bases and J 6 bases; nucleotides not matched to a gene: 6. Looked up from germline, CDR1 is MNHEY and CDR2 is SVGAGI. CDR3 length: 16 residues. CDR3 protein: CASSYSGQGAAGELFF. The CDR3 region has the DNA TGTGCCAGCAGTTACTCGGGGCAGGGGGCTGCCGGGGAGCTGTTTTTT.

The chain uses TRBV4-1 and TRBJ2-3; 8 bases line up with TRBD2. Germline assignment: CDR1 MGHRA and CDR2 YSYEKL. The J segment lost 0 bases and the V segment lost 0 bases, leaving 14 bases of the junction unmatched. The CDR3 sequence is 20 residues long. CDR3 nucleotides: TGCGCCAGCAGCCAAGATGGGCCTAGCGGGTCCCTCTCTAGCACAGATACGCAGTATTTT. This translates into CASSQDGPSGSLSSTDTQYF.

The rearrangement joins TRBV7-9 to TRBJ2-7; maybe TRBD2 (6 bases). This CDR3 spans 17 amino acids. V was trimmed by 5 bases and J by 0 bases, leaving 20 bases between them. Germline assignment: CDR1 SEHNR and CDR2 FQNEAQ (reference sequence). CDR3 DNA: TGTGCCAGCAGCCTACGAGGAGGCCTAGCGATCTCCTACGAGCAGTACTTC. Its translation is CASSLRGGLAISYEQYF.

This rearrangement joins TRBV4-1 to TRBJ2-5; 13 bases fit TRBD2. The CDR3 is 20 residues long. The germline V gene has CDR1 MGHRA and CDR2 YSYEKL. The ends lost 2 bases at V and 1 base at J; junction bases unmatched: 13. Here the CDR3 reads CASSQNFPGTSGVVQETQYF. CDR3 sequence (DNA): TGCGCCAGCAGCCAAAATTTCCCCGGGACTAGCGGGGTAGTCCAAGAGACCCAGTACTTC.

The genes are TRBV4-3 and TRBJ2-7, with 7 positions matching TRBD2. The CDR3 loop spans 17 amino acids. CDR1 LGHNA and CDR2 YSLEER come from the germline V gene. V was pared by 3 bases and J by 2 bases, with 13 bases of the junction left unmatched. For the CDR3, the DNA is TGCGCCAGCAGCCATACCTATGGGGGGGGACGGCCCTACGAGCAGTACTTC. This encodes CASSHTYGGGRPYEQYF.

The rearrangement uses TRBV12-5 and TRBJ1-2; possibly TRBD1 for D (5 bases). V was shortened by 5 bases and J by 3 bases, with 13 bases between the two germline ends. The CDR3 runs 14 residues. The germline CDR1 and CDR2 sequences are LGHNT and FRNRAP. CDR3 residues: CASGPPPGDYGYTF. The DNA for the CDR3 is TGTGCTAGTGGTCCGCCCCCGGGGGACTATGGCTACACCTTC.